What follows are 11 T cell receptor beta chains derived from one specimen sequenced in a study of blood T cells in healthy people across ages. For the second PCR, which ran for about 7 to 12 cycles, a sample-barcoded 5' primer and a J-beta primer mix were used. TCRdb processed the 5' RACE reads anew with MiXCR; each CDR3 protein has one entry. The sample lists more than 550,000 distinct CDR3 sequences; about 24% were seen once. Input material: blood. The origin of the receptors is a man between 70 and 80 years old in good health.

Only a few counts were recorded for this clonotype. The chain couples TRBV9 to TRBJ2-1; D uncertain. The CDR3 runs to 12 residues. CDR1 is SGDLS and CDR2 is YYNGEE in the germline V gene. V was clipped by 0 bases and J by 12 bases, with 10 bases between them. For the CDR3, the DNA is TGTGCCAGCAGCGTAGCTTGGGATGTGCAGTTCTTC. Amino acid sequence: CASSVAWDVQFF.

This chain connects TRBV7-2 to TRBJ2-3, with TRBD2 matching over 11 bases. The CDR3 length is 17 residues. CDR1 SGHTA and CDR2 FQGNSA come from the germline V gene. V lost 5 bases and J lost 5; bases outside the gene matches: 12. CDR3 in DNA: TGTGCCAGCAGCGACGAGTCACTAGCGGGAGTGGTAGATACGCAGTATTTT. Translation: CASSDESLAGVVDTQYF.

The chain carries TRBV18 and TRBJ1-4, with 7 bases identical to TRBD1. CDR1 is KGHSH and CDR2 is LQKENI in the germline V gene. There are 14 residues in the CDR3. V was clipped by 8 bases and J by 5 bases; unmatched bases: 8. CDR3 DNA sequence: TGTGCCAGCGCTAACAGGGGTGACAATGAAAAACTGTTTTTT. The encoded protein is CASANRGDNEKLFF. The whole variable domain, filled in from reference TRBV18 and TRBJ1-4, reads NAGVMQNPRHLVRRRGQEARLRCSPMKGHSHVYWYRQLPEEGLKFMVYLQKENIIDESGMPKERFSAEFPKEGPSILRIQQVVRGDSAAYFCASANRGDNEKLFFGSGTQLSVL.

V and J are TRBV20-1 and TRBJ1-2; D call uncertain. Trimming cost V 4 bases and J 6 bases, with 18 bases left between them. Germline V lookup: CDR1 DFQATT, CDR2 SNEGSKA (reference sequence). The CDR3 totals 14 residues. CDR3 loop: CSAIENRFVDGYTF. Written as DNA, the CDR3 is TGCAGTGCTATAGAGAATAGGTTCGTCGATGGCTACACCTTC.

A few counts support this clonotype. V is TRBV20-1 and J is TRBJ2-3; possible D gene TRBD2, 6 bases. The germline V gene encodes CDR1 DFQATT and CDR2 SNEGSKA (reference sequence). The CDR3 contains 15 residues. Deletions cut 5 bases from V and 4 bases from J, with 19 bases between. The DNA for the CDR3 is TGCAGTGCTCCCGATCCTTCGACTAGTTCAGATACGCAGTATTTT. Translating gives CSAPDPSTSSDTQYF.

The V call is TRBV29-1, the J call TRBJ2-1, with 7 bases aligning to TRBD1. Germline V gene data show CDR1 as SQVTM and CDR2 as ANQGSEA. Trimming removed 3 bases from V and 2 bases from J; junction bases left unmatched: 7. The CDR3 length is 15 residues. This CDR3 is CSVELGTVAYNEQFF. The CDR3 DNA reads as TGCAGCGTTGAGTTGGGGACAGTAGCCTACAATGAGCAGTTCTTC.

This clonotype has more than one count but fewer than ten. The J gene is TRBJ2-3, the V gene TRBV7-2; TRBD2 is a possible D gene (6 bases). The CDR3 totals 15 residues. The V and J ends lost 6 bases and 4 bases respectively, with 17 bases between them. CDR1 is SGHTA, CDR2 FQGNSA, per germline. CDR3 nucleotides: TGTGCCAGCAGTGGCCCCCGGAGGGCGGCAGATACGCAGTATTTT. The encoded protein is CASSGPRRAADTQYF.

Only a few counts were recorded for this clonotype. The gene calls are TRBV6-5 and TRBJ2-3; 10 positions agree with TRBD1. With V trimmed by 7 bases and J by 1 base, 5 bases remained unmatched. The germline V gene has CDR1 MNHEY and CDR2 SVGAGI. The CDR3 totals 15 residues. The CDR3 reads CASTTGTGGTDTQYF. The CDR3 DNA reads as TGTGCCAGCACTACCGGGACAGGGGGCACAGATACGCAGTATTTT.

This clonotype came up once. The V call is TRBV4-2, the J call TRBJ2-7; unclear D gene. This CDR3 has 15 residues. V dropped 0 bases and J dropped 6 bases, with 15 bases sitting between them. In germline, CDR1 is LGHNA, CDR2 YNFKEQ. CDR3 sequence: CASSQDLARWVEQYF. As DNA, the CDR3 is TGTGCCAGCAGCCAAGATCTGGCTCGTTGGGTCGAGCAGTACTTC.

The rearrangement links TRBV5-1 to TRBJ2-3; TRBD2 might be the D (6 bases). V lost 0 bases, J lost 0 bases, and 14 bases lay in between. The CDR3 runs to 17 residues. The germline gives CDR1 SGHRS, CDR2 YFSETQ. Here the CDR3 DNA reads TGCGCCAGCAGCTTGGGGTTAGCGGCGACCAGCACAGATACGCAGTATTTT. Translating gives CASSLGLAATSTDTQYF.

The chain links TRBV12-3 or TRBV12-4 to TRBJ1-1; D is possibly TRBD1 (5 bases). The CDR3 sequence is 13 residues long. The germline V and J ends were trimmed by 7 bases and 4 bases, with 13 bases remaining between them. CDR3 sequence (DNA): TGTGCCAGCACCCTTGGGGGTCCCACTGAAGCTTTCTTT. Amino acids: CASTLGGPTEAFF.